This T cell receptor (beta chain) comes out of a study of shared clonotypes between healthy human individuals. General observations from the study: There were few donors, and this limited the genetic and exposure-history diversity represented.

This CDR3 region has 15 residues. Germline V gives CDR1 LNHNV, CDR2 YYDKDF (reference sequence). V was cut by 3 bases and J by 1 base, with 12 bases left in between. Terminally differentiated effector memory CD45RA+ cells were excluded from the naive CD8 cells, which were CD45RO-negative and positively selected for CCR7. Recent acute infections and vaccinations were absent in the healthy HIV-negative adult donors. On this clone: Its target is not known.

The data were produced by immunoSEQ multiplex PCR, yet TCRdb's version contains in-frame clones alone and is incomplete. Of 550,000 to 600,000 clones detected, 95% to 98% appear once; the ten largest clones hold 0.3%. The V and J genes are TRBV15 and TRBJ2-5; D might be TRBD2 (6 bases). The sample comprised naive CD8+ T cells sorted from blood. This receptor was taken from a man aged 30-40 years in good health. CDR3 DNA: TGTGCCACCAGCAGGGATCTCGGGAGCCAAGAGACCCAGTACTTC. Protein: CATSRDLGSQETQYF.